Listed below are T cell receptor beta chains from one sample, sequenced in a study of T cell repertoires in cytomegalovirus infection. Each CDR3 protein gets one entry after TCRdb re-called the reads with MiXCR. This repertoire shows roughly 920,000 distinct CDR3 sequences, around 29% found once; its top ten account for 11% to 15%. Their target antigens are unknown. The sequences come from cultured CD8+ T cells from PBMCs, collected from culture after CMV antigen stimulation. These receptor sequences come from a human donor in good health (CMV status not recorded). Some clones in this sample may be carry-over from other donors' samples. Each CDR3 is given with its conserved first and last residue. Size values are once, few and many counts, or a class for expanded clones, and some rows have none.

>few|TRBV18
CASSRGQGPTDTQYF
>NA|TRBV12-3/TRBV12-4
CASGPGANYEQFF
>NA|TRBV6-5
CASNPGGVNTEAFF
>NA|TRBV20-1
CSARDGKTYQETQYF
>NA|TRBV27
CASSFGSGGAYEQYF
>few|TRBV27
CASSPSGGWSYEQYF
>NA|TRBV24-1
CATSDSAVQETQYF
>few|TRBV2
CASSVGIIQETQYF
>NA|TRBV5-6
CASSWTSGGADEQFF
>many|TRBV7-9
CASSDKDRPYEQYF
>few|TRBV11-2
CASSFRDRVEGYTF
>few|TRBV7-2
CASSLIPGMLSGETQYF
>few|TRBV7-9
CASSLAAKQETQYF
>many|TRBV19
CASSIGRGDGYTF
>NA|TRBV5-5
CASSLAAASYNEQFF